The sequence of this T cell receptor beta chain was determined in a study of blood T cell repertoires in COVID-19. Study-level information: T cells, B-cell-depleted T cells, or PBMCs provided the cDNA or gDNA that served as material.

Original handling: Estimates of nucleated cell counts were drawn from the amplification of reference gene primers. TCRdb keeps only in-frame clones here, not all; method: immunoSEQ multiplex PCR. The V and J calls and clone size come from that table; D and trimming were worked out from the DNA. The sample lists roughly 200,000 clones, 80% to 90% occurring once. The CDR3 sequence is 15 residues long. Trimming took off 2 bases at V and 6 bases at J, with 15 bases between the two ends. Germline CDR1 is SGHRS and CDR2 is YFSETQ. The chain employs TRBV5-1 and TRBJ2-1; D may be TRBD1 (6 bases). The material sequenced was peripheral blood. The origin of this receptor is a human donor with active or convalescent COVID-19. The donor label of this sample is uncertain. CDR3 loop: CASSFQGPIVNEQFF. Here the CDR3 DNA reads TGCGCCAGCAGCTTTCAGGGGCCGATAGTCAATGAGCAGTTCTTC.